What follows is one T cell receptor (beta chain) and its context. TCRdb's copy holds only in-frame clones and misses some; the assay was immunoSEQ multiplex PCR. The profile shows fewer than 65,000 clones, about 81% of them singletons. This sample is drawn from a study of PD-L1 blockade in urothelial cancer. As for the study in general: Most patients, about 90% of the roughly 29, were males with bladder-origin cancer. Prior chemotherapy regimens per patient numbered 0 to 3.

Time point defined: pretreatment peripheral blood. V gave up 6 bases and J gave up 6 bases, with 9 bases separating them. Germline V gene data show CDR1 as SNHLY and CDR2 as FYNNEI. The CDR3 has 12 amino acids. The V call is TRBV2, the J call TRBJ2-1; weak D call: TRBD1 (5 bases). The sequencing used PBMCs, collected around atezolizumab (anti-PD-L1) treatment. The receptor comes from a man between 65 and 85 years old with urothelial cancer. As DNA, the CDR3 is TGTGCCAGCAGGGACAACCCCAATGAGCAGTTCTTC. It specifies CASRDNPNEQFF. Filled out from reference TRBV2 and TRBJ2-1, the complete variable domain reads EPEVTQTPSHQVTQMGQEVILRCVPISNHLYFYWYRQILGQKVEFLVSFYNNEISEKSEIFDDQFSVERPDGSNFTLKIRSTKLEDSAMYFCASRDNPNEQFFGPGTRLTVL.